This T cell receptor beta chain was found in a study of beta chain features in type 1 diabetes. This clone came up a few times. Its antigen remains unknown. Every donor provided one heparinised blood draw, which averaged about 120 mL. Purity of each sorted population was above 98%. General study results and limits: PCR might favor shorter templates, but any such skew would affect patients and controls equally. There was a moderate but significant shortening of TCRB CDR3s in all four CD4+ subsets of Type 1 diabetes patients.

The whole isolated RNA underwent reverse transcription, so sequencing captured expressed TCRB transcripts. Method: immunoSEQ multiplex PCR; TCRdb's copy keeps in-frame clones and lacks some. This sample has around 150,000 clones, with 6.5% to 8.5% found just once. Germline V CDR1 and CDR2: GTSNPN, SVGIG (reference sequence). There are 16 residues in the CDR3. Trimming at V came to 0 bases and at J to 2 bases, leaving 5 bases not matched to a gene. This clonotype originated in a young woman with type 1 diabetes. The J gene is TRBJ2-1, the V gene TRBV30, with 9 bases aligning to TRBD2. The specimen was central memory CD4+ T cells from blood. The DNA for the CDR3 is TGTGCCTGGAGTGTATCTTCTAGCGGGACCTACAATGAGCAGTTCTTC. Its protein product is CAWSVSSSGTYNEQFF.